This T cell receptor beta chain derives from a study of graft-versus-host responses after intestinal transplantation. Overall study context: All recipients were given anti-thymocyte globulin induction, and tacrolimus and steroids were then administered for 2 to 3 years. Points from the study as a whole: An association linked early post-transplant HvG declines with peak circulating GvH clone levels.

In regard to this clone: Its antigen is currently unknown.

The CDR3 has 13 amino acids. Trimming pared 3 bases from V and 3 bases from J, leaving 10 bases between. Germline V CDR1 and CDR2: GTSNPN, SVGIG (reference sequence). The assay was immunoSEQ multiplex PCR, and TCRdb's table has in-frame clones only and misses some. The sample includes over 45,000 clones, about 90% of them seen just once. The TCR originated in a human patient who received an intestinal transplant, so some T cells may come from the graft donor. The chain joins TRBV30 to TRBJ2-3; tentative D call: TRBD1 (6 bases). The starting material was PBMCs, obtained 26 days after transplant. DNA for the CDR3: TGTGCCTGGAGACGAACAGGGACAGATACGCAGTATTTT. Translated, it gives CAWRRTGTDTQYF.